These T cell receptor beta chains were read from a single sample in a study of human T cells and chemical hapten exposure. TCRdb reprocessed the RACE reads with MiXCR, giving one entry per CDR3 protein. Here the sample spans tens of thousands of distinct CDR3 sequences, approximately 10% being singletons. This specimen was whole blood, taken in connection with sensitization to the hapten diphenylcyclopropenone (DPC). These receptors came from a woman aged 25 to 39 with alopecia areata. Some clones in this sample may be carry-over from other donors' samples. Both conserved end residues are part of each CDR3. Each record gives: CDR3 DNA, CDR3 protein, J gene, clone size, D gene, V gene. D genes are given only for firm matches. Only some rows state a clone size, as once, few, many or a class for expanded clones.

DNA: TGCAGCGCAGGGGCGGCCTATGGCTACACCTTC
CDR3: CSAGAAYGYTF
J: TRBJ1-2
size: NA
D: NA
V: TRBV29-1

DNA: TGTGCCAGCAGTTCCCCGTCGGACGCAACCTACGAGCAGTACTTC
CDR3: CASSSPSDATYEQYF
J: TRBJ2-7
size: many
D: NA
V: TRBV28

DNA: TGTGCCAGCAGCTTCGGGGGGCCGGGCCGCTTGAACACTGAAGCTTTCTTT
CDR3: CASSFGGPGRLNTEAFF
J: TRBJ1-1
size: many
D: NA
V: TRBV7-8

DNA: TGCAGTGCGGCCAGGACAGGGTTCTTTCCCGGGGAGCTGTTTTTT
CDR3: CSAARTGFFPGELFF
J: TRBJ2-2
size: many
D: TRBD1
V: TRBV20-1

DNA: TGTGCCAGCAGTGCTGAGGGGGCACGGACCCAGTACTTC
CDR3: CASSAEGARTQYF
J: TRBJ2-5
size: many
D: TRBD1
V: TRBV2

DNA: TGTGCCAGCAGCTTAGACCCGGGGGACACAGATACGCAGTATTTT
CDR3: CASSLDPGDTDTQYF
J: TRBJ2-3
size: NA
D: NA
V: TRBV7-2

DNA: TGTGCCAGCAGTTTCGGACTAGCGGGGCGGGGGTACTTC
CDR3: CASSFGLAGRGYF
J: TRBJ2-5
size: NA
D: TRBD2
V: TRBV5-4

DNA: TGTGCCTGGAGCGGGGACAGGCCGGGGTCTGGGGCCAACGTCCTGACTTTC
CDR3: CAWSGDRPGSGANVLTF
J: TRBJ2-6
size: many
D: TRBD1
V: TRBV30

DNA: TGTGCCAGCAGCTTAGGTTGGGACAGGGGAGAGACCCAGTACTTC
CDR3: CASSLGWDRGETQYF
J: TRBJ2-5
size: many
D: TRBD1
V: TRBV7-6

DNA: TGTGCCAGCAGTTTGCGGACAGATTTTGCCTCTGGAAACACCATATATTTT
CDR3: CASSLRTDFASGNTIYF
J: TRBJ1-3
size: few
D: NA
V: TRBV28

DNA: TGTGCCAGCAGCCAAGATCTCGTTCAGCCCCAGCATTTT
CDR3: CASSQDLVQPQHF
J: TRBJ1-5
size: few
D: NA
V: TRBV3-1

DNA: TGTGCCAGCAGCAGACTAGCGGACAGCTACGAGCAGTACTTC
CDR3: CASSRLADSYEQYF
J: TRBJ2-7
size: few
D: TRBD2
V: TRBV6-2/TRBV6-3

DNA: TGTGCCAGCAGTTTAGGAGCGGGGGGCCAAGAGACCCAGTACTTC
CDR3: CASSLGAGGQETQYF
J: TRBJ2-5
size: NA
D: TRBD2
V: TRBV27

DNA: TGTGCCAGCCCACCTTCACTAGCGACGGATGCCCCAGATACGCAGTATTTT
CDR3: CASPPSLATDAPDTQYF
J: TRBJ2-3
size: few
D: TRBD2
V: TRBV28

DNA: TGTGCCAGCAGCTTAATTGGGACTAGGAATGAGCAGTTCTTC
CDR3: CASSLIGTRNEQFF
J: TRBJ2-1
size: many
D: TRBD2
V: TRBV7-3

DNA: TGTGCCAGCAGTGAAAGGGGAGTCCTGACCTCGTCCAACACCGGGGAGCTGTTTTTT
CDR3: CASSERGVLTSSNTGELFF
J: TRBJ2-2
size: many
D: NA
V: TRBV25-1

DNA: TGTGCCAGCAGCCCGCCCCGGGACAGCGACCACTCTGGAAACACCATATATTTT
CDR3: CASSPPRDSDHSGNTIYF
J: TRBJ1-3
size: few
D: TRBD1
V: TRBV5-4

DNA: TGCAGTGCTAGCGGGGGCGCTGGAAACACCATATATTTT
CDR3: CSASGGAGNTIYF
J: TRBJ1-3
size: few
D: NA
V: TRBV20-1

DNA: TGTGCCAGCAGCTTAGGACAGGGGGTTTGGTCACCCCTCCACTTT
CDR3: CASSLGQGVWSPLHF
J: TRBJ1-6
size: few
D: TRBD1
V: TRBV7-6

DNA: TGTGCCAGCAGTACGGACGCCGGGGAGCTGTTTTTT
CDR3: CASSTDAGELFF
J: TRBJ2-2
size: few
D: NA
V: TRBV6-5

DNA: TGTGCCAGCAGCCGTTCCCCGGGATACGAGCAGTACTTC
CDR3: CASSRSPGYEQYF
J: TRBJ2-7
size: few
D: NA
V: TRBV7-9

DNA: TGTGCCAGCAGCTTCGTACTATACAATGAGCAGTTCTTC
CDR3: CASSFVLYNEQFF
J: TRBJ2-1
size: many
D: NA
V: TRBV11-2

DNA: TGTGCCAGCAACGAGGGATTTGTTTCACCCCTCCACTTT
CDR3: CASNEGFVSPLHF
J: TRBJ1-6
size: NA
D: NA
V: TRBV6-5

DNA: TGTGCCAGCAGCACACAGGGTAGCAATCAGCCCCAGCATTTT
CDR3: CASSTQGSNQPQHF
J: TRBJ1-5
size: NA
D: NA
V: TRBV12-3/TRBV12-4

DNA: TGTGCCAGCAGCTTAGGGTTCGGGTTTACGAATGGCTACACCTTC
CDR3: CASSLGFGFTNGYTF
J: TRBJ1-2
size: NA
D: NA
V: TRBV7-2

DNA: TGTGCCAGCAGCTTAGCGCGATCCTACGAGCAGTACTTC
CDR3: CASSLARSYEQYF
J: TRBJ2-7
size: few
D: NA
V: TRBV7-2

DNA: TGTGCCAGCAGCCCGGAAGCCCTAGCGGGGGCGAAGACCCAGTACTTC
CDR3: CASSPEALAGAKTQYF
J: TRBJ2-5
size: few
D: TRBD2
V: TRBV7-2

DNA: TGTGCCAGTGCCGTTGAGGCGGTTCAGCCCCAGCATTTT
CDR3: CASAVEAVQPQHF
J: TRBJ1-5
size: NA
D: NA
V: TRBV28

DNA: TGCGCCAGCAGCTTGTCGACAGCTGGGGATTATGGCTACACCTTC
CDR3: CASSLSTAGDYGYTF
J: TRBJ1-2
size: many
D: NA
V: TRBV5-1

DNA: TGTGCCAGCAGCCAAGGGGGCGGGGGCCCTTACCAAGAGACCCAGTACTTC
CDR3: CASSQGGGGPYQETQYF
J: TRBJ2-5
size: NA
D: NA
V: TRBV4-2

DNA: TGCGCCAGCAAAACGGGTCGCCAGGGGGCACCGGAGACCCAGTACTTC
CDR3: CASKTGRQGAPETQYF
J: TRBJ2-5
size: few
D: TRBD1
V: TRBV5-1

DNA: TGTGCCAGCAGAAAGGGGGAAGTGGGCGAGCAGTACTTC
CDR3: CASRKGEVGEQYF
J: TRBJ2-7
size: once
D: NA
V: TRBV7-2

DNA: TGTGCCAGCAGCTTAGCCGACAGCTTACCCCTCCACTTT
CDR3: CASSLADSLPLHF
J: TRBJ1-6
size: NA
D: NA
V: TRBV7-2

DNA: TGCAGTGCTAGAGTGAACACTGAAGCTTTCTTT
CDR3: CSARVNTEAFF
J: TRBJ1-1
size: many
D: NA
V: TRBV20-1

DNA: TGCGCCAGCAGCCAAGGGGCCACGCTCCCAGATACGCAGTATTTT
CDR3: CASSQGATLPDTQYF
J: TRBJ2-3
size: NA
D: NA
V: TRBV4-3

DNA: TGTGCCAGCAGCCCCCCCGGGACGGGAAACACCATATATTTT
CDR3: CASSPPGTGNTIYF
J: TRBJ1-3
size: few
D: NA
V: TRBV6-5

DNA: TGTGCCAGCAGCTTTCGGGACTACCGGAGCTCCCACGAGCAGTACTTC
CDR3: CASSFRDYRSSHEQYF
J: TRBJ2-7
size: NA
D: TRBD2
V: TRBV5-6

DNA: TGTGCCGGGGACGGCTCCTACGAGCAGTACTTC
CDR3: CAGDGSYEQYF
J: TRBJ2-7
size: many
D: NA
V: TRBV6-6

DNA: TGTGCCAGCAGCCTCGGGGACAATTGGTCGTGGGAGACCCAGTACTTC
CDR3: CASSLGDNWSWETQYF
J: TRBJ2-5
size: NA
D: NA
V: TRBV3-1

DNA: TGTGCCAGCTGGAGGGACAGGGAATCCGCTGAGCAGTTCTTC
CDR3: CASWRDRESAEQFF
J: TRBJ2-1
size: NA
D: TRBD1
V: TRBV6-5

DNA: TGTGCCAGCAGCTTACAAGCGGGGGCAGATGAGCAGTACTTC
CDR3: CASSLQAGADEQYF
J: TRBJ2-7
size: few
D: TRBD2
V: TRBV7-3

DNA: TGTGCCAGCAGCTCCGGGACTAGCGGGGGTTACGGGACCCAGTACTTC
CDR3: CASSSGTSGGYGTQYF
J: TRBJ2-5
size: NA
D: TRBD2
V: TRBV7-9

DNA: TGTGCCAGCAGTCTGACAAAGACCGGGGAGCTGTTTTTT
CDR3: CASSLTKTGELFF
J: TRBJ2-2
size: many
D: NA
V: TRBV2

DNA: TGTGCCAGCAGCCCGCTCAGGGAAAATACGCAGTATTTT
CDR3: CASSPLRENTQYF
J: TRBJ2-3
size: NA
D: NA
V: TRBV7-3

DNA: TGTGCCAGCAGCCCGAGGATGGGTCAGCCCCAGCATTTT
CDR3: CASSPRMGQPQHF
J: TRBJ1-5
size: once
D: NA
V: TRBV7-2

DNA: TGTGCCAGCAGCACCACGGCCCTAGGAGGAAACACCATATATTTT
CDR3: CASSTTALGGNTIYF
J: TRBJ1-3
size: NA
D: NA
V: TRBV7-9

DNA: TGTGCCAGCAGCTTAGGGGGTTCGGCGTCTGAAGCTTTCTTT
CDR3: CASSLGGSASEAFF
J: TRBJ1-1
size: many
D: NA
V: TRBV7-9

DNA: TGCGCCAGCAGACTTAGCGGGGGGGCCTCGTACAATGAGCAGTTCTTC
CDR3: CASRLSGGASYNEQFF
J: TRBJ2-1
size: NA
D: TRBD2
V: TRBV5-1

DNA: TGCAGTGCGGAGACTAGAAACACCGGGGAGCTGTTTTTT
CDR3: CSAETRNTGELFF
J: TRBJ2-2
size: NA
D: NA
V: TRBV20-1

DNA: TGCGCCAGCAGCCTAGGTCCCGGGACAGGAAACACCATATATTTT
CDR3: CASSLGPGTGNTIYF
J: TRBJ1-3
size: NA
D: NA
V: TRBV4-1

DNA: TGTGCCAGCAGCTTAGTTAACAGGCGAGAGACCCAGTACTTC
CDR3: CASSLVNRRETQYF
J: TRBJ2-5
size: NA
D: NA
V: TRBV7-2

DNA: TGTGCCAGCAGCTTAGTCGGCGGGGGAAAGTCCGGGGAGCTGTTTTTT
CDR3: CASSLVGGGKSGELFF
J: TRBJ2-2
size: NA
D: TRBD2
V: TRBV7-9

DNA: TGTGCCAGCAGTCCCAGGGGACTGACTGAAGCTTTCTTT
CDR3: CASSPRGLTEAFF
J: TRBJ1-1
size: NA
D: NA
V: TRBV6-1